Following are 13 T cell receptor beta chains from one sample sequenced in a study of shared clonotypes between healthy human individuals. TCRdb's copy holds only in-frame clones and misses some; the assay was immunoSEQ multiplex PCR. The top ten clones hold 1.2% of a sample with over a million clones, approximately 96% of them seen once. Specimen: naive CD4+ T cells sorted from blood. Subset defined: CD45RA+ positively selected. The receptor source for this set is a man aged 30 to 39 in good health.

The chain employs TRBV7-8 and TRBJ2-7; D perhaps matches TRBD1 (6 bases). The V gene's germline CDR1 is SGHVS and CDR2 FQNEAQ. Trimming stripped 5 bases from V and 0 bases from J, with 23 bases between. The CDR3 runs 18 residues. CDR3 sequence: CASSRQKHRVGSSYEQYF. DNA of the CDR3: TGTGCCAGCAGCCGCCAGAAACACAGGGTTGGGTCCTCCTACGAGCAGTACTTC. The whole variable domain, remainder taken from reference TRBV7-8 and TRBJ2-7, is GAGVSQSPRYKVAKRGQDVALRCDPISGHVSLFWYQQALGQGPEFLTYFQNEAQLDKSGLPSDRFFAERPEGSVSTLKIQRTQQEDSAVYLCASSRQKHRVGSSYEQYFGPGTRLTVT.

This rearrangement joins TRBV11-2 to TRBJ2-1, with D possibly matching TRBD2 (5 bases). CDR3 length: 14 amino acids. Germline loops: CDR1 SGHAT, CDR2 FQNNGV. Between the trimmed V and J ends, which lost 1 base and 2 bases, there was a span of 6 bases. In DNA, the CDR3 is TGTGCCAGCAGCTTAGTCGGGGCCTACAATGAGCAGTTCTTC. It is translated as CASSLVGAYNEQFF.

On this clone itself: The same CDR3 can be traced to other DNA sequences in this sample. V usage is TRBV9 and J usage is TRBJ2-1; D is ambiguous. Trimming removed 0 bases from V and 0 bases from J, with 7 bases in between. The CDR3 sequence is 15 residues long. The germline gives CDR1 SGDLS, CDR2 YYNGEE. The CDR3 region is CASSVAVDSYNEQFF. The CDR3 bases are TGTGCCAGCAGCGTAGCTGTGGACTCCTACAATGAGCAGTTCTTC.

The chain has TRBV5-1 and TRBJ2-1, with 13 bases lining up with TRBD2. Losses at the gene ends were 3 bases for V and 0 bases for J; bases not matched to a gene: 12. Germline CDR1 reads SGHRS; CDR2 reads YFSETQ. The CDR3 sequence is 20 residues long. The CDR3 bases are TGCGCCAGCAGCTGGAATCCGGGACTAGCGGGATTAGACTCCTACAATGAGCAGTTCTTC. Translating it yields CASSWNPGLAGLDSYNEQFF.

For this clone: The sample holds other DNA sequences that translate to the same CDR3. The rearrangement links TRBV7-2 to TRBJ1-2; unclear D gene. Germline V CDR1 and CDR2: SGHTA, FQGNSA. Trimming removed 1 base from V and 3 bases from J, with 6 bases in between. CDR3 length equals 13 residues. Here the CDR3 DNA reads TGTGCCAGCAGCTTAGGGCGGGACTATGGCTACACCTTC. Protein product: CASSLGRDYGYTF.

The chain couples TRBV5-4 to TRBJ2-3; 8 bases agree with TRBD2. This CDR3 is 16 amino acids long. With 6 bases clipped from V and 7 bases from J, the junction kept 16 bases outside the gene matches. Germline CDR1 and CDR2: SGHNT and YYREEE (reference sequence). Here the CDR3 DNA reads TGTGCCAGCACCTCCCCGGGGACTAGGACGTATCATACGCAGTATTTT. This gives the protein CASTSPGTRTYHTQYF.

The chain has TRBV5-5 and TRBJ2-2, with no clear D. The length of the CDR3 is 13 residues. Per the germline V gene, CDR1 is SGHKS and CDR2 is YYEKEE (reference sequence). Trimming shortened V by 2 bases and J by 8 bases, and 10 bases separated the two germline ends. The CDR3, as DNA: TGTGCCAGCAGCTTCGTTTTGAGTGGGGAGCTGTTTTTT. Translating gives CASSFVLSGELFF.

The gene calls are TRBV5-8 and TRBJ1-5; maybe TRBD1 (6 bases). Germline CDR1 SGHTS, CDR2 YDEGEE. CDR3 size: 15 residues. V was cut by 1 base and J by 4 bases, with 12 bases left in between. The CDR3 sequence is CASSLLPGQNQPQHF. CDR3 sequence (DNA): TGTGCCAGCAGCTTGTTACCCGGACAGAATCAGCCCCAGCATTTT.

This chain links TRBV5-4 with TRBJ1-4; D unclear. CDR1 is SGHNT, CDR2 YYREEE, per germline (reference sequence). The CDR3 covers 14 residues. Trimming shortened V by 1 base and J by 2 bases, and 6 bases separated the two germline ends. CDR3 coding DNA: TGTGCCAGCAGCTTGAACCCCACTAATGAAAAACTGTTTTTT. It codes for CASSLNPTNEKLFF.

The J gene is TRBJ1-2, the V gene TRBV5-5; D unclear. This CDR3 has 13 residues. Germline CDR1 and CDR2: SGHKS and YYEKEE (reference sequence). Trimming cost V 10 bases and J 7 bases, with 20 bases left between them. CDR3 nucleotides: TGTGCCTCCTCCGAAACCCAACTTATTGGCTACACCTTC. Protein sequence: CASSETQLIGYTF.

The CDR3 loop reads CSVEDSTSGWPSTDTQYF. The CDR3, as DNA: TGCAGCGTTGAAGACTCGACTAGCGGATGGCCTAGCACAGATACGCAGTATTTT. The rearrangement links TRBV29-1 to TRBJ2-3; 9 bases match TRBD2. This CDR3 is built from 18 residues. Trimming removed 0 bases from V and 0 bases from J; junction bases left unmatched: 10. CDR1 is SQVTM, CDR2 ANQGSEA, per germline.

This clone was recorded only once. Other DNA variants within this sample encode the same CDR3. Here the CDR3 reads CSARGRNEQFF. The DNA for the CDR3 is TGCAGTGCTAGAGGTAGAAATGAGCAGTTCTTC. The rearrangement uses TRBV20-1 and TRBJ2-1, with unresolved D. Between the trimmed V and J ends, which lost 1 base and 7 bases, there was a span of 5 bases. This CDR3 is 11 amino acids long. Germline values: CDR1 DFQATT, CDR2 SNEGSKA (reference sequence).

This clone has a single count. The CDR3 nucleotides are TGTGCCAGTGGAGGAGGAGCCGGGACAAATCTCCCAACCTACGAGCAGTACTTC. This codes for CASGGGAGTNLPTYEQYF. This chain joins TRBV28 and TRBJ2-7; tentative D call: TRBD1 (6 bases). This CDR3 comprises 18 residues. V was shortened by 9 bases and J by 2 bases, with 29 bases between the two germline ends. CDR1 and CDR2 from the germline V gene are MDHEN and SYDVKM. The full variable domain, its missing parts supplied by reference TRBV28 and TRBJ2-7, is DVKVTQSSRYLVKRTGEKVFLECVQDMDHENMFWYRQDPGLGLRLIYFSYDVKMKEKGDIPEGYSVSREKKERFSLILESASTNQTSMYLCASGGGAGTNLPTYEQYFGPGTRLTVT.